This is a list of T cell receptor beta chains from one sample in a study of identifying expanded T cells in peripheral blood. Generated by immunoSEQ multiplex PCR, the TCRdb table keeps only in-frame clones and is missing some. The data contain about 97,000 clones, around nine tenths of them singletons. Sequencing input: blood. Receptors were obtained from a person aged 18-70 years in good health. CDR3s include the opening cysteine and the closing phenylalanine or tryptophan. The order of the fields is D gene, CDR3 length, V gene, J gene, clone size, CDR3 protein, CDR3 DNA. A D gene is named only where the DNA matches it firmly. Only part of the rows carry a size: once, few, many, or a class if the clone is expanded.

D gene: TRBD1
CDR3 length: 15
V gene: TRBV5-4
J gene: TRBJ1-2
clone size: -
CDR3 protein: CATSARQGAAYGYTF
CDR3 DNA: TGTGCCACCAGCGCCCGACAGGGGGCGGCCTATGGCTACACCTTC

D gene: -
CDR3 length: 16
V gene: TRBV5-5
J gene: TRBJ1-3
clone size: -
CDR3 protein: CASSFRDRSSGNTIYF
CDR3 DNA: TGTGCCAGCAGCTTCAGGGATCGGTCCTCTGGAAACACCATATATTTT

D gene: TRBD1
CDR3 length: 18
V gene: TRBV10-3
J gene: TRBJ1-5
clone size: -
CDR3 protein: CAISESWGKGQGNQPQHF
CDR3 DNA: TGTGCCATCAGTGAGTCATGGGGGAAAGGACAGGGCAATCAGCCCCAGCATTTT

D gene: -
CDR3 length: 14
V gene: TRBV7-2
J gene: TRBJ2-7
clone size: -
CDR3 protein: CASSPPWPGDEQYF
CDR3 DNA: TGTGCCAGCAGCCCGCCGTGGCCGGGAGACGAGCAGTACTTC

D gene: -
CDR3 length: 13
V gene: TRBV7-9
J gene: TRBJ1-2
clone size: -
CDR3 protein: CASRSGLRYGYTF
CDR3 DNA: TGTGCCAGCAGATCAGGGCTCCGCTATGGCTACACCTTC

D gene: -
CDR3 length: 19
V gene: TRBV11-2
J gene: TRBJ2-4
clone size: -
CDR3 protein: CASSASSGEDAPAKNIQYF
CDR3 DNA: TGTGCCAGCAGCGCCTCTAGTGGGGAAGATGCTCCCGCCAAAAACATTCAGTACTTC

D gene: -
CDR3 length: 11
V gene: TRBV5-6
J gene: TRBJ1-1
clone size: -
CDR3 protein: CASSLYQEAFF
CDR3 DNA: TGTGCCAGCAGCTTGTATCAAGAAGCTTTCTTT

D gene: -
CDR3 length: 14
V gene: TRBV5-1
J gene: TRBJ1-1
clone size: -
CDR3 protein: CASSLGSMNTEAFF
CDR3 DNA: TGCGCCAGCAGCTTGGGCAGCATGAACACTGAAGCTTTCTTT

D gene: TRBD1
CDR3 length: 15
V gene: TRBV19
J gene: TRBJ2-5
clone size: -
CDR3 protein: CASSIEGQGRETQYF
CDR3 DNA: TGTGCCAGTAGTATAGAGGGACAGGGTCGGGAGACCCAGTACTTC

D gene: -
CDR3 length: 15
V gene: TRBV7-2
J gene: TRBJ2-7
clone size: -
CDR3 protein: CASSLGSGPLYEQYF
CDR3 DNA: TGTGCCAGCAGCTTAGGGTCAGGACCACTCTACGAGCAGTACTTC

D gene: TRBD1
CDR3 length: 14
V gene: TRBV7-9
J gene: TRBJ2-7
clone size: few
CDR3 protein: CASSSRQGAYEQYF
CDR3 DNA: TGTGCCAGCAGCTCCCGACAGGGGGCTTACGAGCAGTACTTC

D gene: TRBD2
CDR3 length: 14
V gene: TRBV6-1
J gene: TRBJ2-1
clone size: -
CDR3 protein: CASSLRTSGNEQFF
CDR3 DNA: TGTGCCAGCAGTCTTCGGACTAGCGGAAATGAGCAGTTCTTC

D gene: -
CDR3 length: 16
V gene: TRBV7-9
J gene: TRBJ1-2
clone size: -
CDR3 protein: CASSRRGGLANYGYTF
CDR3 DNA: TGTGCCAGCAGCCGCCGGGGTGGATTAGCTAACTATGGCTACACCTTC

D gene: TRBD2
CDR3 length: 16
V gene: TRBV6-5
J gene: TRBJ2-1
clone size: -
CDR3 protein: CASSYSPSGAMNEQFF
CDR3 DNA: TGTGCCAGCAGTTACTCCCCTAGCGGGGCCATGAATGAGCAGTTCTTC

D gene: -
CDR3 length: 16
V gene: TRBV18
J gene: TRBJ1-2
clone size: -
CDR3 protein: CASSPRVQGANYGYTF
CDR3 DNA: TGTGCCAGCTCACCACGAGTGCAGGGCGCTAACTATGGCTACACCTTC

D gene: -
CDR3 length: 15
V gene: TRBV5-1
J gene: TRBJ1-2
clone size: -
CDR3 protein: CASSSAALTNYGYTF
CDR3 DNA: TGCGCCAGCAGCTCAGCGGCACTTACTAACTATGGCTACACCTTC

D gene: -
CDR3 length: 15
V gene: TRBV15
J gene: TRBJ1-5
clone size: -
CDR3 protein: CATSRDPTGPGPQHF
CDR3 DNA: TGTGCCACCAGCAGAGATCCTACAGGCCCGGGGCCCCAGCATTTT

D gene: TRBD2
CDR3 length: 16
V gene: TRBV10-2
J gene: TRBJ2-7
clone size: -
CDR3 protein: CASSESGTSGRGEQYF
CDR3 DNA: TGCGCCAGCAGTGAGTCGGGGACTAGCGGTCGTGGCGAGCAGTACTTC

D gene: TRBD1
CDR3 length: 14
V gene: TRBV28
J gene: TRBJ2-2
clone size: once
CDR3 protein: CASRGQGGTGELFF
CDR3 DNA: TGTGCCAGCAGAGGACAGGGGGGTACCGGGGAGCTGTTTTTT

D gene: -
CDR3 length: 12
V gene: TRBV19
J gene: TRBJ1-5
clone size: few
CDR3 protein: CASRGGNQPQHF
CDR3 DNA: TGTGCCAGTAGGGGCGGCAATCAGCCCCAGCATTTT

D gene: TRBD1
CDR3 length: 14
V gene: TRBV6-5
J gene: TRBJ1-6
clone size: -
CDR3 protein: CASTSQTGGSPLHF
CDR3 DNA: TGTGCCAGCACCAGTCAGACAGGGGGCTCACCCCTCCACTTT

D gene: -
CDR3 length: 13
V gene: TRBV7-8
J gene: TRBJ2-1
clone size: -
CDR3 protein: CASSSPGDNEQFF
CDR3 DNA: TGTGCCAGCAGCTCGCCTGGGGACAATGAGCAGTTCTTC

D gene: TRBD1
CDR3 length: 14
V gene: TRBV5-1
J gene: TRBJ2-5
clone size: -
CDR3 protein: CASSWGQAQETQYF
CDR3 DNA: TGCGCCAGCAGCTGGGGACAGGCTCAAGAGACCCAGTACTTC

D gene: -
CDR3 length: 15
V gene: TRBV27
J gene: TRBJ2-1
clone size: -
CDR3 protein: CASRPNVLFSNEQFF
CDR3 DNA: TGTGCCAGCAGACCCAATGTCCTTTTTTCGAATGAGCAGTTCTTC

D gene: TRBD1
CDR3 length: 17
V gene: TRBV15
J gene: TRBJ1-2
clone size: -
CDR3 protein: CATSRATGDLDFYGYTF
CDR3 DNA: TGTGCCACCAGCAGAGCGACAGGGGATTTGGACTTCTATGGCTACACCTTC

D gene: -
CDR3 length: 14
V gene: TRBV7-2
J gene: TRBJ2-7
clone size: -
CDR3 protein: CASSLPARSYEQYF
CDR3 DNA: TGTGCCAGCAGCTTACCGGCGCGGTCCTACGAGCAGTACTTC

D gene: TRBD1
CDR3 length: 14
V gene: TRBV19
J gene: TRBJ1-3
clone size: -
CDR3 protein: CASSGTGVRNTIYF
CDR3 DNA: TGTGCCAGTAGTGGGACAGGGGTTCGAAACACCATATATTTT

D gene: -
CDR3 length: 17
V gene: TRBV19
J gene: TRBJ1-2
clone size: -
CDR3 protein: CASSIDAAGGRNYGYTF
CDR3 DNA: TGTGCCAGTAGTATAGATGCCGCCGGGGGGCGCAACTATGGCTACACCTTC

D gene: -
CDR3 length: 15
V gene: TRBV2
J gene: TRBJ2-4
clone size: -
CDR3 protein: CASSVSARGENIQYF
CDR3 DNA: TGTGCCAGCAGTGTTAGTGCCAGGGGGGAAAACATTCAGTACTTC

D gene: -
CDR3 length: 15
V gene: TRBV21-1
J gene: TRBJ1-2
clone size: -
CDR3 protein: CASSTHFREFLGYTF
CDR3 DNA: TGTGCCAGCAGCACTCATTTCCGAGAATTCCTGGGCTACACCTTC

D gene: TRBD1
CDR3 length: 16
V gene: TRBV5-1
J gene: TRBJ2-3
clone size: -
CDR3 protein: CASSTGTDFSTDTQYF
CDR3 DNA: TGCGCCAGCAGCACCGGGACAGATTTTAGCACAGATACGCAGTATTTT

D gene: TRBD2
CDR3 length: 17
V gene: TRBV5-6
J gene: TRBJ2-3
clone size: -
CDR3 protein: CASSGASGPSSTDTQYF
CDR3 DNA: TGTGCCAGCAGCGGGGCTAGCGGACCTTCTAGCACAGATACGCAGTATTTT

D gene: -
CDR3 length: 18
V gene: TRBV4-1
J gene: TRBJ1-4
clone size: few
CDR3 protein: CASSRPTLLQGGSEKLFF
CDR3 DNA: TGCGCCAGCAGCCGACCAACGCTTTTACAGGGCGGAAGTGAAAAACTGTTTTTT

D gene: -
CDR3 length: 14
V gene: TRBV19
J gene: TRBJ1-1
clone size: -
CDR3 protein: CASSMAGLRTEAFF
CDR3 DNA: TGTGCCAGTAGTATGGCAGGGCTGAGGACTGAAGCTTTCTTT

D gene: TRBD1
CDR3 length: 16
V gene: TRBV7-9
J gene: TRBJ2-1
clone size: -
CDR3 protein: CASSSGQGPSYNEQFF
CDR3 DNA: TGTGCCAGCAGCTCCGGACAGGGACCCTCCTACAATGAGCAGTTCTTC

D gene: -
CDR3 length: 12
V gene: TRBV6-6
J gene: TRBJ1-2
clone size: -
CDR3 protein: CASSSGTYGYTF
CDR3 DNA: TGTGCCAGCAGTTCCGGGACCTATGGCTACACCTTC

D gene: -
CDR3 length: 15
V gene: TRBV9
J gene: TRBJ2-5
clone size: -
CDR3 protein: CASSVGSGRGETQYF
CDR3 DNA: TGTGCCAGCAGCGTAGGGTCGGGGAGGGGGGAGACCCAGTACTTC

D gene: -
CDR3 length: 14
V gene: TRBV7-9
J gene: TRBJ1-6
clone size: few
CDR3 protein: CASREGSQNSPLHF
CDR3 DNA: TGTGCCAGCAGGGAGGGTAGCCAAAATTCACCCCTCCACTTT

D gene: -
CDR3 length: 17
V gene: TRBV27
J gene: TRBJ2-3
clone size: -
CDR3 protein: CASSLEVRRRGTDTQYF
CDR3 DNA: TGTGCCAGCAGTTTAGAAGTGAGGCGCAGGGGCACAGATACGCAGTATTTT

D gene: -
CDR3 length: 14
V gene: TRBV30
J gene: TRBJ1-5
clone size: few
CDR3 protein: CAWSSQIGNQPQHF
CDR3 DNA: TGTGCCTGGAGTTCCCAAATCGGCAATCAGCCCCAGCATTTT

D gene: -
CDR3 length: 16
V gene: TRBV7-9
J gene: TRBJ1-1
clone size: -
CDR3 protein: CASSHWRRAVNTEAFF
CDR3 DNA: TGTGCCAGCAGCCATTGGCGGAGGGCAGTGAACACTGAAGCTTTCTTT

D gene: -
CDR3 length: 14
V gene: TRBV5-1
J gene: TRBJ1-2
clone size: -
CDR3 protein: CASTPGHQDYGYTF
CDR3 DNA: TGCGCCAGCACCCCCGGACACCAAGACTATGGCTACACCTTC

D gene: -
CDR3 length: 15
V gene: TRBV7-8
J gene: TRBJ2-3
clone size: -
CDR3 protein: CASSVIPAPTDTQYF
CDR3 DNA: TGTGCCAGCAGCGTTATCCCGGCCCCCACAGATACGCAGTATTTT

D gene: -
CDR3 length: 10
V gene: TRBV20-1
J gene: TRBJ1-1
clone size: -
CDR3 protein: CSARDQVAFF
CDR3 DNA: TGCAGTGCTAGAGATCAGGTAGCTTTCTTT

D gene: TRBD2
CDR3 length: 15
V gene: TRBV6-4
J gene: TRBJ2-3
clone size: -
CDR3 protein: CASSDSSGGSDTQYF
CDR3 DNA: TGTGCCAGCAGTGACTCTAGCGGGGGGTCAGATACGCAGTATTTT

D gene: -
CDR3 length: 15
V gene: TRBV5-1
J gene: TRBJ1-3
clone size: few
CDR3 protein: CASSPRQFSGNTIYF
CDR3 DNA: TGCGCCAGCAGCCCTCGGCAGTTCTCTGGAAACACCATATATTTT

D gene: -
CDR3 length: 13
V gene: TRBV28
J gene: TRBJ2-1
clone size: -
CDR3 protein: CASSLRLYNEQFF
CDR3 DNA: TGTGCCAGCAGTTTGCGGCTGTACAATGAGCAGTTCTTC

D gene: -
CDR3 length: 13
V gene: TRBV7-8
J gene: TRBJ1-1
clone size: -
CDR3 protein: CASSFTSGTEAFF
CDR3 DNA: TGTGCCAGCAGCTTTACGTCAGGCACTGAAGCTTTCTTT

D gene: -
CDR3 length: 16
V gene: TRBV7-2
J gene: TRBJ2-1
clone size: -
CDR3 protein: CASSLGRARSYNEQFF
CDR3 DNA: TGTGCCAGCAGCTTAGGCCGGGCACGCTCCTACAATGAGCAGTTCTTC

D gene: -
CDR3 length: 14
V gene: TRBV7-9
J gene: TRBJ1-5
clone size: -
CDR3 protein: CASSDHYSNQPQHF
CDR3 DNA: TGTGCCAGCAGCGACCATTATAGCAATCAGCCCCAGCATTTT

D gene: TRBD1
CDR3 length: 19
V gene: TRBV4-3
J gene: TRBJ2-4
clone size: -
CDR3 protein: CASSQAHSTGTGVQNIQYF
CDR3 DNA: TGCGCCAGCAGCCAGGCACACAGTACCGGGACAGGGGTACAAAACATTCAGTACTTC

D gene: -
CDR3 length: 13
V gene: TRBV5-1
J gene: TRBJ1-2
clone size: -
CDR3 protein: CASSLVPNKGYTF
CDR3 DNA: TGCGCCAGCAGCTTGGTTCCTAATAAAGGCTACACCTTC

D gene: -
CDR3 length: 14
V gene: TRBV7-2
J gene: TRBJ2-7
clone size: -
CDR3 protein: CASSQGLASYEQYF
CDR3 DNA: TGTGCCAGCAGCCAGGGACTGGCCTCCTACGAGCAGTACTTC